The 21 T cell receptor beta chains listed next were all sequenced from one sample in a study of blood T cell repertoires in COVID-19. Generated by immunoSEQ multiplex PCR, the TCRdb table keeps only in-frame clones and is missing some. The sample contains 16,000 or so clones, about 88% of which appear only once. The sequencing sample was made of peripheral blood. The receptors were gathered from a human donor in a cohort sampled during active COVID-19.

J is TRBJ1-2 and V is TRBV5-5, with a tentative D call TRBD1 (5 bases). The germline CDR1 and CDR2 sequences are SGHKS and YYEKEE (reference sequence). The CDR3 contains 15 residues. Deletions cut 6 bases from V and 3 bases from J, with 18 bases between. CDR3 region: CASTISPQGYYGYTF. The CDR3 DNA reads TGTGCCAGCACCATAAGCCCCCAGGGCTACTATGGCTACACCTTC.

V usage is TRBV27 and J usage is TRBJ1-5, with 8 positions matching TRBD1. Per germline, CDR1 MNHEY and CDR2 SMNVEV (reference sequence). With 3 bases clipped from V and 3 bases from J, the junction kept 13 bases outside the gene matches. This CDR3 is 18 amino acids long. CDR3 residues: CASSLGGRGRNNNQPQHF. The CDR3 nucleotides read TGTGCCAGCAGTTTGGGGGGCAGGGGGCGAAATAACAATCAGCCCCAGCATTTT.

This clone was picked up one time. The V gene is TRBV18, the J gene TRBJ2-5; 10 positions agree with TRBD2. V gave up 1 base and J gave up 4 bases; unmatched junction bases: 6. The germline gives CDR1 KGHSH, CDR2 LQKENI. The length of the CDR3 is 16 residues. The DNA of the CDR3 is TGTGCCAGCTCACCACAGAGCGGGGGGGCTGGAGAGACCCAGTACTTC. Its protein is CASSPQSGGAGETQYF.

The chain is built from TRBV7-2 and TRBJ2-7; 9 bases align to TRBD2. This CDR3 is built from 15 residues. After removal of 1 base from V and 4 bases from J, the junction contained 5 bases not matched to a gene. Germline V gene sequence: CDR1 SGHTA, CDR2 FQGNSA. The CDR3 nucleotides are TGTGCCAGCAGCTTAGTCTCGCTAGCGGGGTACGAGCAGTACTTC. This sequence encodes CASSLVSLAGYEQYF.

The chain links TRBV15 to TRBJ2-5; 8 nucleotides line up with TRBD2. The germline V gene encodes CDR1 LNHNV and CDR2 YYDKDF (reference sequence). The V gene end was trimmed by 3 bases and the J gene end by 5 bases; junction bases not matched to a gene: 11. This CDR3 has 16 residues. CDR3 nucleotide sequence: TGTGCCACCAGCAGTCCTACGGGGGGGCTTGAGGAGACCCAGTACTTC. Amino acids: CATSSPTGGLEETQYF. The full variable domain, with the rest looked up from reference TRBV15 and TRBJ2-5, is DAMVIQNPRYQVTQFGKPVTLSCSQTLNHNVMYWYQQKSSQAPKLLFHYYDKDFNNEADTPDNFQSRRPNTSFCFLDIRSPGLGDTAMYLCATSSPTGGLEETQYFGPGTRLLVL.

The CDR3 region has the DNA TGTGCCAGCAGTTACAGCCTTCAGGGTAATCAGCCCCAGCATTTT. Amino acids: CASSYSLQGNQPQHF. This rearrangement joins TRBV6-2 or TRBV6-3 to TRBJ1-5, with a tentative D call TRBD1 (5 bases). The germline CDR1 and CDR2 sequences are MNHEY and SVGEGT. Trimming pared 2 bases from V and 4 bases from J, leaving 12 bases between. The CDR3 is 15 residues long.

The V gene is TRBV5-8, the J gene TRBJ1-5, with a possible D match to TRBD1 (6 bases). The V end was cut by 6 bases, the J end by 2 bases, with 15 bases between. The length of the CDR3 is 15 residues. Germline-derived CDR1 and CDR2 are SGHTS and YDEGEE. CDR3 bases: TGTGCCAGCACCCTGTTGGACAGACGCAATCAGCCCCAGCATTTT. Protein: CASTLLDRRNQPQHF. Full variable domain (rest looked up from reference TRBV5-8 and TRBJ1-5): EAGVTQSPTHLIKTRGQQATLRCSPISGHTSVYWYQQALGLGLQFLLWYDEGEERNRGNFPPRFSGRQFPNYSSELNVNALELEDSALYLCASTLLDRRNQPQHFGDGTRLSIL.

This chain joins TRBV19 and TRBJ2-3; D is undetermined. The CDR3 is 14 residues long. With 3 bases removed from V and 2 bases from J, the gap between germline ends came to 9 bases. CDR1 LNHDA and CDR2 SQIVND come from the germline V gene (reference sequence). CDR3 protein: CASSIPENTDTQYF. CDR3 DNA sequence: TGTGCCAGTAGTATCCCAGAAAACACAGATACGCAGTATTTT.

The rearrangement joins TRBV7-3 to TRBJ2-7; 9 positions match TRBD1. CDR3 length equals 15 residues. CDR1 is SGHTA and CDR2 is FQGTGA in the germline V gene. Trimming cost V 6 bases and J 3 bases; bases outside gene matches: 9. Here the CDR3 reads CASSSGTGRVYEQYF. In DNA, the CDR3 is TGTGCCAGCAGTTCCGGGACAGGGAGAGTCTACGAGCAGTACTTC.

V is TRBV7-9 and J is TRBJ2-3, with D maybe TRBD2 (6 bases). The V and J ends lost 7 bases and 3 bases respectively, with 17 bases between them. This CDR3 has 15 amino acids. Germline V lookup: CDR1 SEHNR, CDR2 FQNEAQ (reference sequence). The CDR3 region is CASTVSGGWTDTQYF. The CDR3 nucleotides are TGTGCCAGCACCGTTTCCGGGGGATGGACAGATACGCAGTATTTT.

The rearrangement links TRBV5-1 to TRBJ1-2; 9 nucleotides line up with TRBD1. Trimming cost V 4 bases and J 10 bases; bases outside gene matches: 11. The germline V gene has CDR1 SGHRS and CDR2 YFSETQ. The length of the CDR3 is 14 residues. The CDR3 coding sequence is TGCGCCAGCAGCAGGGACAGGGAACAATGGGACTACACCTTC. Its translation: CASSRDREQWDYTF.

The chain links TRBV6-2 or TRBV6-3 to TRBJ1-5; D remains unclear. CDR1 is MNHEY, CDR2 SVGEGT, per germline. This CDR3 region has 15 residues. V gave up 4 bases and J gave up 11 bases, with 21 bases separating them. CDR3 sequence (DNA): TGTGCCAGCAGTTCCGCGGCGGGAACTGAGTGGTCCCAGCATTTT. The encoded protein is CASSSAAGTEWSQHF.

This rearrangement joins TRBV6-5 to TRBJ2-5, with TRBD1 matching 10 bases. V gave up 6 bases and J gave up 5 bases; unmatched junction bases: 9. The CDR3 is 15 amino acids. Germline CDR1 and CDR2: MNHEY and SVGAGI. The CDR3: CASSPDRGRVETQYF. The DNA for the CDR3 is TGTGCCAGCAGCCCCGACAGGGGGCGGGTTGAGACCCAGTACTTC.

This chain joins TRBV14 and TRBJ1-2, with unresolved D. The CDR3 is 13 amino acids. The V end lost 8 bases, the J end lost 3 bases, and 13 bases lay between the germline ends. Germline-derived CDR1 and CDR2 are SGHDN and FVKESK. This CDR3 reads CASAQNRDYGYTF. DNA of the CDR3: TGTGCCAGCGCTCAGAACCGGGACTATGGCTACACCTTC.

The genes are TRBV5-1 and TRBJ2-3; D perhaps matches TRBD1 (5 bases). CDR1 SGHRS and CDR2 YFSETQ come from the germline V gene. CDR3 length: 14 amino acids. V was cut by 4 bases and J by 7 bases, with 16 bases left in between. The CDR3 coding sequence is TGCGCCAGCAGCCCAAGGGGTCAGGGCCATACGCAGTATTTT. Translated: CASSPRGQGHTQYF.

A single count supports this clone. The genes are TRBV12-3 or TRBV12-4 and TRBJ1-2, with TRBD1 as a possible D gene (6 bases). This CDR3 comprises 13 residues. Trimming removed 8 bases at V and 6 bases at J, with 16 bases between. CDR3 amino acids: CASGKGDPHGYTF. In DNA form, the CDR3 reads TGTGCCAGCGGCAAGGGGGACCCCCATGGCTACACCTTC.

J is TRBJ2-5 and V is TRBV5-4, with 9 bases aligning to TRBD1. CDR1 and CDR2 (germline): SGHNT, YYREEE (reference sequence). CDR3 length: 16 residues. Trimming removed 0 bases from V and 1 base from J; junction bases left unmatched: 4. The CDR3, as DNA: TGTGCCAGCAGCTTGGCCCCGACAGGGGGCCAAGAGACCCAGTACTTC. This encodes CASSLAPTGGQETQYF. Looking up the rest from reference TRBV5-4 and TRBJ2-5 gives the full variable domain: ETGVTQSPTHLIKTRGQQVTLRCSSQSGHNTVSWYQQALGQGPQFIFQYYREEENGRGNFPPRFSGLQFPNYSSELNVNALELDDSALYLCASSLAPTGGQETQYFGPGTRLLVL.

The rearrangement joins TRBV27 to TRBJ1-1; D is perhaps TRBD1 (5 bases). This CDR3 spans 16 amino acids. The ends were cut back, 2 bases at V and 0 bases at J, with 13 bases in the middle. Germline V lookup: CDR1 MNHEY, CDR2 SMNVEV (reference sequence). CDR3 amino acids: CASSLDRARMNTEAFF. The DNA for the CDR3 is TGTGCCAGCAGTTTAGACAGAGCAAGAATGAACACTGAAGCTTTCTTT.

The chain couples TRBV4-2 to TRBJ1-4; tentatively, D is TRBD1 (6 bases). CDR3 length: 16 residues. CDR1 LGHNA and CDR2 YNFKEQ come from the germline V gene. V was pared by 0 bases and J by 2 bases, with 10 bases between. Here the CDR3 reads CASSQDVGATNEKLFF. The CDR3 DNA reads TGTGCCAGCAGCCAAGATGTGGGGGCTACTAATGAAAAACTGTTTTTT.

The chain carries TRBV19 and TRBJ2-2; a possible D gene is TRBD1 (5 bases). The V gene's germline CDR1 is LNHDA and CDR2 SQIVND (reference sequence). The CDR3 has 18 amino acids. Trimming stripped 2 bases from V and 0 bases from J, with 16 bases between. CDR3 sequence: CASSISGFRLSNTGELFF. CDR3 sequence (DNA): TGTGCCAGTAGTATATCAGGGTTTCGGCTCTCGAACACCGGGGAGCTGTTTTTT. Full variable domain (missing parts from reference TRBV19 and TRBJ2-2): DGGITQSPKYLFRKEGQNVTLSCEQNLNHDAMYWYRQDPGQGLRLIYYSQIVNDFQKGDIAEGYSVSREKKESFPLTVTSAQKNPTAFYLCASSISGFRLSNTGELFFGEGSRLTVL.

The chain has TRBV7-9 and TRBJ1-3, with D possibly TRBD1 on 6 matching bases. This CDR3 comprises 16 residues. Trimming shortened V by 0 bases and J by 1 base, and 10 bases separated the two germline ends. Germline V gene sequence: CDR1 SEHNR, CDR2 FQNEAQ (reference sequence). CDR3 residues: CASSLASQGSGNTIYF. CDR3 coding DNA: TGTGCCAGCAGCTTAGCCTCCCAGGGGTCTGGAAACACCATATATTTT.